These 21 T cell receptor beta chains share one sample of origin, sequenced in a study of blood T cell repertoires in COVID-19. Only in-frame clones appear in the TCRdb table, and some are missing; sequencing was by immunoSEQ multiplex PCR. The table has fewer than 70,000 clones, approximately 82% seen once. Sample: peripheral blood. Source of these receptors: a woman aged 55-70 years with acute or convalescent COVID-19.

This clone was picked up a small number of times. DNA of the CDR3: TGTGCCAGCAGGGCCCCCGGGACAGAGAACACTGAAGCTTTCTTT. Its protein is CASRAPGTENTEAFF. The gene calls are TRBV2 and TRBJ1-1, with 7 positions matching TRBD1. The CDR3 is made up of 15 amino acids. Germline CDR1 is SNHLY and CDR2 is FYNNEI. The ends lost 6 bases at V and 1 base at J; junction bases unmatched: 8.

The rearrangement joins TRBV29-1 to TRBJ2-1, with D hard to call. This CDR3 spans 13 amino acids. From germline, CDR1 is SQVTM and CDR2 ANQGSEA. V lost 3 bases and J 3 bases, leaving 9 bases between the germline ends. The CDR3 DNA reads TGCAGCGTTGACATTTCGGGCTACAATGAGCAGTTCTTC. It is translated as CSVDISGYNEQFF.

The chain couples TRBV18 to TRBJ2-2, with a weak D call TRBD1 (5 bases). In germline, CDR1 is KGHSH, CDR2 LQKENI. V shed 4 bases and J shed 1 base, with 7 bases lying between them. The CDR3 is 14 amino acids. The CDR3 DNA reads TGTGCCAGCTCACGAGACAGGAACACCGGGGAGCTGTTTTTT. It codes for CASSRDRNTGELFF.

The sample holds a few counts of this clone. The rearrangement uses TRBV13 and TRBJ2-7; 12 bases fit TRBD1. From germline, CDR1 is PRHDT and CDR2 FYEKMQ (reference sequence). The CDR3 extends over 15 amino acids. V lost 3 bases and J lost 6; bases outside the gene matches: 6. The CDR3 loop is CASSFAGTGGAEQYF. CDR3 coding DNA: TGTGCCAGCAGCTTCGCCGGGACAGGGGGCGCCGAGCAGTACTTC.

CDR3: CASSLERGRTDTQYF. The CDR3 DNA is TGCGCCAGCAGCTTGGAGCGGGGCCGCACAGATACGCAGTATTTT. This chain links TRBV5-1 with TRBJ2-3, with TRBD2 matching over 7 bases. This CDR3 region has 15 residues. J gave up 1 base and V 0 bases, and 2 bases lay outside the gene matches. CDR1 and CDR2 (germline): SGHRS, YFSETQ.

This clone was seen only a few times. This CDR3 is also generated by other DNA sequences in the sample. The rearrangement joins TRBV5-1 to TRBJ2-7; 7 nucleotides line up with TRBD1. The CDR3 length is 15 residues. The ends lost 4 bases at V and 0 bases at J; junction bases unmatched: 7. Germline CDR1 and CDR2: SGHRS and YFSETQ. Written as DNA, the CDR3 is TGCGCCAGCAGCCTTACAGGGGTTTCCTCCTACGAGCAGTACTTC. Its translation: CASSLTGVSSYEQYF.

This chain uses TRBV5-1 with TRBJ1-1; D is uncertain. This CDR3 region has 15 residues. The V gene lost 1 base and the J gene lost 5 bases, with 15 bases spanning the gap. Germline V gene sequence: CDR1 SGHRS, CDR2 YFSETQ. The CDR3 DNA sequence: TGCGCCAGCAGCTTGTTCGGGGAATTAACGACTGAAGCTTTCTTT. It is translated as CASSLFGELTTEAFF.

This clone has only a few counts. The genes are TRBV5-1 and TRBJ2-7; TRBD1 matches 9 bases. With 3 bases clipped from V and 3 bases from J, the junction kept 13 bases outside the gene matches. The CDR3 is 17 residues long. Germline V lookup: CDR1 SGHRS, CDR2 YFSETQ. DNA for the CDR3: TGCGCCAGCAGCTCGGGTAGTGGGACAGGGTTTATCTACGAGCAGTACTTC. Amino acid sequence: CASSSGSGTGFIYEQYF.

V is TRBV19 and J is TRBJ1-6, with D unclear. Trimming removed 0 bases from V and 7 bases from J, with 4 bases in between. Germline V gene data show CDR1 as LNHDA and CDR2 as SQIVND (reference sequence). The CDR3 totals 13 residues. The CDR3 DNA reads TGTGCCAGTAGTATAGAGCAGAATTCACCCCTCCACTTT. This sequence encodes CASSIEQNSPLHF.

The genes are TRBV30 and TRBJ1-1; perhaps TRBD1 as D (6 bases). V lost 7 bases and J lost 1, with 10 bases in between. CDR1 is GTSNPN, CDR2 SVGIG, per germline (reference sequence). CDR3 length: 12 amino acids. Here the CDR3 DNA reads TGTGCCTTAGACAGGCCGAACACTGAAGCTTTCTTT. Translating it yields CALDRPNTEAFF.

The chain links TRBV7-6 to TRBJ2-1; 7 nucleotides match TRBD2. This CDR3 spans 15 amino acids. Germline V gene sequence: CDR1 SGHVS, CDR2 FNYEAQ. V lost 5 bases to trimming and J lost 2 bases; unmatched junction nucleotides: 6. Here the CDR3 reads CASSTTSAPYNEQFF. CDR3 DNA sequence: TGTGCCAGCAGCACCACTAGCGCCCCCTACAATGAGCAGTTCTTC.

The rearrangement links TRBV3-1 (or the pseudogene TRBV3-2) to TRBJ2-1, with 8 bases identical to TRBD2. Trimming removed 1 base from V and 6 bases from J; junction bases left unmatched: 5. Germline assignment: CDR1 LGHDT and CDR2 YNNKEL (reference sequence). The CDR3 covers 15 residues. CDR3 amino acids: CASSQVRGGGNEQFF. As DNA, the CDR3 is TGTGCCAGCAGCCAAGTCCGGGGGGGCGGCAATGAGCAGTTCTTC.

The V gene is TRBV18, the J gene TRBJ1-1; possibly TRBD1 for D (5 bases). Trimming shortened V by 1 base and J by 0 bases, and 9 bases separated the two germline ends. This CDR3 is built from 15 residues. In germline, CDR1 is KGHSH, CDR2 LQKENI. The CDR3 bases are TGTGCCAGCTCACCACAGGGGTACCTGAACACTGAAGCTTTCTTT. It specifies CASSPQGYLNTEAFF.

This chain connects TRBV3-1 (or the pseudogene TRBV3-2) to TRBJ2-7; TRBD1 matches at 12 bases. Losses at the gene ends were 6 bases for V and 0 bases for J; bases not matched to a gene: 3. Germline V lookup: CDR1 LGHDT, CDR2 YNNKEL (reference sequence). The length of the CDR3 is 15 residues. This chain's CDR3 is CASRGTGGLSYEQYF. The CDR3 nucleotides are TGTGCCAGCAGGGGGACAGGGGGCCTCTCCTACGAGCAGTACTTC.

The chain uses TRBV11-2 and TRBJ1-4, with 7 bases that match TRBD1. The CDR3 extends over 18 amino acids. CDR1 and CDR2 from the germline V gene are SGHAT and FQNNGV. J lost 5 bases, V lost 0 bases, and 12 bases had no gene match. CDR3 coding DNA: TGTGCCAGCAGCTTAGACGGACCTTTTAGACAGGGAAATGAAAAACTGTTTTTT. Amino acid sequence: CASSLDGPFRQGNEKLFF. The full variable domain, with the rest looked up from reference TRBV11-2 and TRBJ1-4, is EAGVAQSPRYKIIEKRQSVAFWCNPISGHATLYWYQQILGQGPKLLIQFQNNGVVDDSQLPKDRFSAERLKGVDSTLKIQPAKLEDSAVYLCASSLDGPFRQGNEKLFFGSGTQLSVL.

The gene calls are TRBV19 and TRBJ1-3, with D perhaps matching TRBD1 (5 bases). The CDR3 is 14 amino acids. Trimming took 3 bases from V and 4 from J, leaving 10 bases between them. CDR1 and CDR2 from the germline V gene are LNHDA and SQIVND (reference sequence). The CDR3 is CASSMIGVGNTIYF. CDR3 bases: TGTGCCAGTAGTATGATAGGGGTCGGAAACACCATATATTTT.

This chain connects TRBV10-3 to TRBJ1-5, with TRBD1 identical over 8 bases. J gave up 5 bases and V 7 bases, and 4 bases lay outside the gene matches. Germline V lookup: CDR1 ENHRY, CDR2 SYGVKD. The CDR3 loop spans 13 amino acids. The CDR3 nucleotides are TGTGCCATCACCGCAGGGGGCCATCAGCCCCAGCATTTT. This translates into CAITAGGHQPQHF.

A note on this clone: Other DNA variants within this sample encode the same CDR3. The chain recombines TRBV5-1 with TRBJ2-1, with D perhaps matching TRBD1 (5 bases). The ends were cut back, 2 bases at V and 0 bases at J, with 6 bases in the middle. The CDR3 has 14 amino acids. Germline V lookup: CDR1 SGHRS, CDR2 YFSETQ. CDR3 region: CASSLGDSYNEQFF. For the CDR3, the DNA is TGCGCCAGCAGCTTAGGGGACTCCTACAATGAGCAGTTCTTC.

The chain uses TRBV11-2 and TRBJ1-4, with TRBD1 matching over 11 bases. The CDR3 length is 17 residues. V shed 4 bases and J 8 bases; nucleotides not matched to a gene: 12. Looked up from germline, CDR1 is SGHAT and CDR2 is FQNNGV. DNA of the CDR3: TGTGCCAGCAGCTCTATCGGGACAGGGGGTCTTGGGGAAAAACTGTTTTTT. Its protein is CASSSIGTGGLGEKLFF.

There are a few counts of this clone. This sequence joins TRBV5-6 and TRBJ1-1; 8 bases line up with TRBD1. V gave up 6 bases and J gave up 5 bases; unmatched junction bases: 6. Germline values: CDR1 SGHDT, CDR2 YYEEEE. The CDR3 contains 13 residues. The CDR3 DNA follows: TGTGCCAGCACCTCGACAGGGGTGACTGAAGCTTTCTTT. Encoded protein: CASTSTGVTEAFF.

The CDR3 loop is CASSFGQGDYEQYF. In DNA form, the CDR3 reads TGTGCCAGCAGCTTCGGACAGGGCGACTACGAGCAGTACTTC. The rearrangement links TRBV13 to TRBJ2-7; 8 bases agree with TRBD1. This CDR3 is built from 14 residues. With 3 bases clipped from V and 3 bases from J, the junction kept 4 bases outside the gene matches. Germline CDR1 PRHDT, CDR2 FYEKMQ (reference sequence).